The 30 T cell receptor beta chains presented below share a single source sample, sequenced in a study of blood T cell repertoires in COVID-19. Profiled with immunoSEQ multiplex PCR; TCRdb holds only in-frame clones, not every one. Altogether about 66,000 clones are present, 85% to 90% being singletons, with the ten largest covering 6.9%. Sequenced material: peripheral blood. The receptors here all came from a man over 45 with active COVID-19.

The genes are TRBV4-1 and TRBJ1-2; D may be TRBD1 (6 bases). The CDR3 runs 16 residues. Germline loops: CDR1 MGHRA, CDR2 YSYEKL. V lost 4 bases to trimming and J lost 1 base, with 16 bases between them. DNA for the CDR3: TGCGCCAGCAGCCCCTCATCGGCAGGGGTTAACTATGGCTACACCTTC. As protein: CASSPSSAGVNYGYTF.

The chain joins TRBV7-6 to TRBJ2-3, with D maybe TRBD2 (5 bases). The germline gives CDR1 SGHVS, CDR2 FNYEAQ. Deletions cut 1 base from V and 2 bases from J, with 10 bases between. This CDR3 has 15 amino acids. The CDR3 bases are TGTGCCAGCAGCTTAGTAGCGTTAAACACAGATACGCAGTATTTT. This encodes CASSLVALNTDTQYF.

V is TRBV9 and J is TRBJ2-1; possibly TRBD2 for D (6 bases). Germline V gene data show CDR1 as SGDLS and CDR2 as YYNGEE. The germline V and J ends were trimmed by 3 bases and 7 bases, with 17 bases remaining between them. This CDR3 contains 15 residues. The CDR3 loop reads CASSGQLAGVNEQFF. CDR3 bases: TGTGCCAGCAGCGGTCAACTAGCCGGGGTTAATGAGCAGTTCTTC.

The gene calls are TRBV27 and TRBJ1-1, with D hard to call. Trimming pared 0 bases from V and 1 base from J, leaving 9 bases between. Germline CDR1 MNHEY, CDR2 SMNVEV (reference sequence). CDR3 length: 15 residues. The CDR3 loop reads CASSLSYRSNTEAFF. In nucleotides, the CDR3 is TGTGCCAGCAGTTTATCCTACAGATCGAACACTGAAGCTTTCTTT.

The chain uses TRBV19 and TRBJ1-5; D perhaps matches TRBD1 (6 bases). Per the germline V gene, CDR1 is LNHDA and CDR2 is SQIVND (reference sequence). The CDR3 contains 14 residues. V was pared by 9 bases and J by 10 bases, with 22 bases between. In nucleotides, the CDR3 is TGTGCCAGCCATGGACAGCCTTCCAGCATTCCCCAGCATTTT. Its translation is CASHGQPSSIPQHF.

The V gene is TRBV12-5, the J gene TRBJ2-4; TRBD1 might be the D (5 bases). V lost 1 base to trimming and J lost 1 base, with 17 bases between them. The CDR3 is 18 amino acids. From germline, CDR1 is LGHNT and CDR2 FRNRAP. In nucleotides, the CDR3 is TGTGCTAGTGGTTTGGCCACAGGTCAGGGTCCTGCCAAAAACATTCAGTACTTC. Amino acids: CASGLATGQGPAKNIQYF. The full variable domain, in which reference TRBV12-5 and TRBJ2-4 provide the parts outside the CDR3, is DARVTQTPRHKVTEMGQEVTMRCQPILGHNTVFWYRQTMMQGLELLAYFRNRAPLDDSGMPKDRFSAEMPDATLATLKIQPSEPRDSAVYFCASGLATGQGPAKNIQYFGAGTRLSVL.

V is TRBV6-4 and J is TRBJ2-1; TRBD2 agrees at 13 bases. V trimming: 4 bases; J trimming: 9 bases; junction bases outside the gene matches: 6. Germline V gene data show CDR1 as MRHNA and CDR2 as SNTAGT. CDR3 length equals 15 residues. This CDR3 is CASSAGTSGIVEQFF. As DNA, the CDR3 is TGTGCCAGCAGTGCCGGGACTAGCGGGATCGTTGAGCAGTTCTTC.

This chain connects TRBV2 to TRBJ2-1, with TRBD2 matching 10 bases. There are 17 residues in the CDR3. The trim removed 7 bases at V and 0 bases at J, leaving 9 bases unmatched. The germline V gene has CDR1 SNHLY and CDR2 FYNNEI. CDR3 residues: CASNGLAAPSSYNEQFF. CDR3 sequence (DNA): TGTGCCAGCAACGGACTAGCGGCCCCCAGCTCCTACAATGAGCAGTTCTTC.

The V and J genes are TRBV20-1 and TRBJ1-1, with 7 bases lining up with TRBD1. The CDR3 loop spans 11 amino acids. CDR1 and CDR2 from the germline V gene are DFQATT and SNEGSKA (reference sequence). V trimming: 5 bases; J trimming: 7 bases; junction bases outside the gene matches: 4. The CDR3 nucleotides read TGCAGTGCTCCAGGGACAGTTGAAGCTTTCTTT. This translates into CSAPGTVEAFF.

The DNA of the CDR3 is TGTGCCAGCCGGGGCCAGGGGGCGAGCACTGAAGCTTTCTTT. Protein: CASRGQGASTEAFF. The J gene is TRBJ1-1, the V gene TRBV2; TRBD1 matches at 8 bases. V was pared by 8 bases and J by 4 bases, with 9 bases of the junction left unmatched. Germline CDR1 SNHLY, CDR2 FYNNEI. This CDR3 comprises 14 residues.

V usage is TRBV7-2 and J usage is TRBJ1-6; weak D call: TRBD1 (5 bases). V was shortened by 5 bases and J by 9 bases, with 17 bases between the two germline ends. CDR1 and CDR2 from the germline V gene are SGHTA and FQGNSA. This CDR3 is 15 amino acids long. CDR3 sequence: CASSLNGDYVSPLHF. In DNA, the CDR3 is TGTGCCAGCAGCCTTAACGGGGACTATGTTTCACCCCTCCACTTT.

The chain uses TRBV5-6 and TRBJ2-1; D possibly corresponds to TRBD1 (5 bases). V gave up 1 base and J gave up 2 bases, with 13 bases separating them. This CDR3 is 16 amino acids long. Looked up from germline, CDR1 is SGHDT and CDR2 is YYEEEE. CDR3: CASSLLGARTYNEQFF. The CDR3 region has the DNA TGTGCCAGCAGCTTGTTAGGGGCCAGAACCTACAATGAGCAGTTCTTC.

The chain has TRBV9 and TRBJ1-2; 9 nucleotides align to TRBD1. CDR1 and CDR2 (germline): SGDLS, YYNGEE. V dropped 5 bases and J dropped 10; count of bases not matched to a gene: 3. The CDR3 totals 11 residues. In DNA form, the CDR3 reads TGTGCCAGCAGGGGACAGGGTATCTACACCTTC. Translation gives CASRGQGIYTF.

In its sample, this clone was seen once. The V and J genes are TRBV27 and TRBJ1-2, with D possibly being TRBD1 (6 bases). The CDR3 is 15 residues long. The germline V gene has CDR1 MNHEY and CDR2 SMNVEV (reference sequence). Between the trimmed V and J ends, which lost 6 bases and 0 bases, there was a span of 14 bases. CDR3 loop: CASRTRTDSNYGYTF. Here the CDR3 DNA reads TGTGCCAGCAGAACCCGGACAGACTCTAACTATGGCTACACCTTC.

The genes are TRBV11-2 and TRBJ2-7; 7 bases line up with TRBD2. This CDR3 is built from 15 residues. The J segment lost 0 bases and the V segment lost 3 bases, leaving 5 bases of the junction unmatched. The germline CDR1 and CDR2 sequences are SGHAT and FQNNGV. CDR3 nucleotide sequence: TGTGCCAGCAGCTTGGGGGGGGTCGCCTCCTACGAGCAGTACGTC. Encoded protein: CASSLGGVASYEQYV.

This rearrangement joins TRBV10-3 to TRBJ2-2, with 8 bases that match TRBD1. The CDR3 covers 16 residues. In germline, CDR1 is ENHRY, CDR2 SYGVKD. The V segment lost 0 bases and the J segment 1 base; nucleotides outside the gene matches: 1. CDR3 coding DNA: TGTGCCATCAGTGAGTCAGGGACAGGGAACACCGGGGAGCTGTTTTTT. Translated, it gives CAISESGTGNTGELFF.

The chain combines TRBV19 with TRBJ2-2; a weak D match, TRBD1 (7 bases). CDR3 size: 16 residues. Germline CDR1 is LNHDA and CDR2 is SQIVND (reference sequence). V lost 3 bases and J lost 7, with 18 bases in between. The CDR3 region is CASSIWPGGGRGELFF. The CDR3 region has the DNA TGTGCCAGTAGTATTTGGCCAGGGGGAGGTCGCGGGGAGCTGTTTTTT.

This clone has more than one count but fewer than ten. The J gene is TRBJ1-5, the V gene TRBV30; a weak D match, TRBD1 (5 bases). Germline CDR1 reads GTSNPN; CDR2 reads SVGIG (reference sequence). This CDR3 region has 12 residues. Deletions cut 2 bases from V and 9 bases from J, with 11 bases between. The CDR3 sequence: CAWSTIGAPQHF. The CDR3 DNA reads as TGTGCCTGGAGTACCATAGGGGCGCCCCAGCATTTT.

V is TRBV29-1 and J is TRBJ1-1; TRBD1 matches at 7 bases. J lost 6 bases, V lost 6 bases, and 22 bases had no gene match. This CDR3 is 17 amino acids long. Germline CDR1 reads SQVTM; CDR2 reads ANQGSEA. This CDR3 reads CSVKGASVNIASAEAFF. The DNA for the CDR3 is TGCAGCGTCAAGGGGGCGAGCGTAAATATAGCCAGCGCTGAAGCTTTCTTT. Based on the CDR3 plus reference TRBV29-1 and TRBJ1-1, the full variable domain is SAVISQKPSRDICQRGTSLTIQCQVDSQVTMMFWYRQQPGQSLTLIATANQGSEATYESGFVIDKFPISRPNLTFSTLTVSNMSPEDSSIYLCSVKGASVNIASAEAFFGQGTRLTVV.

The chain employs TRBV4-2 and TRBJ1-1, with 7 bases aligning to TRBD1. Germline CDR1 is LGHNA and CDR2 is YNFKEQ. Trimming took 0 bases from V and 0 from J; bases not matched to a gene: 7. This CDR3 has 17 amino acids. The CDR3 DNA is TGTGCCAGCAGCCAAGACATGGACAGGATCATGAACACTGAAGCTTTCTTT. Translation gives CASSQDMDRIMNTEAFF.

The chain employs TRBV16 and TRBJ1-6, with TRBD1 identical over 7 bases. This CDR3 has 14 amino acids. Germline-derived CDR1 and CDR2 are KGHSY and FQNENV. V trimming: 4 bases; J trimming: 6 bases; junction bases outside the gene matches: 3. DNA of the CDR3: TGTGCCAGCAGCCCAGGACAGGCTAATTCACCCCTCCACTTT. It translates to CASSPGQANSPLHF.

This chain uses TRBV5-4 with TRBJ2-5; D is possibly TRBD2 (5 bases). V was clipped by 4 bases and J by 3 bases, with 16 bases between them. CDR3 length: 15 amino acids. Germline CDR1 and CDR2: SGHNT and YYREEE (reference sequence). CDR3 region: CASSRIALPKETQYF. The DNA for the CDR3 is TGTGCCAGCAGCAGGATAGCGCTCCCCAAAGAGACCCAGTACTTC.

Here the CDR3 DNA reads TGTGCCAGCTCACCACGGGGTCGACCAGGGGGAATAATTGAGCAGTTCTTC. This gives the protein CASSPRGRPGGIIEQFF. The chain employs TRBV18 and TRBJ2-1; 7 bases line up with TRBD1. The ends lost 1 base at V and 9 bases at J; junction bases unmatched: 15. CDR1 KGHSH and CDR2 LQKENI come from the germline V gene. This CDR3 contains 17 residues.

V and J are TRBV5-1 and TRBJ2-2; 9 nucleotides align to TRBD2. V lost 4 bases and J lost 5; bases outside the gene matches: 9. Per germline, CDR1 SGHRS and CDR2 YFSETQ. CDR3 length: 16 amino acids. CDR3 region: CASSPRASGTTGELFF. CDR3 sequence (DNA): TGCGCCAGCAGCCCTCGGGCTAGCGGGACTACCGGGGAGCTGTTTTTT. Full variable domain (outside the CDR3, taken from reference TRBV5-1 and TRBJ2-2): KAGVTQTPRYLIKTRGQQVTLSCSPISGHRSVSWYQQTPGQGLQFLFEYFSETQRNKGNFPGRFSGRQFSNSRSEMNVSTLELGDSALYLCASSPRASGTTGELFFGEGSRLTVL.

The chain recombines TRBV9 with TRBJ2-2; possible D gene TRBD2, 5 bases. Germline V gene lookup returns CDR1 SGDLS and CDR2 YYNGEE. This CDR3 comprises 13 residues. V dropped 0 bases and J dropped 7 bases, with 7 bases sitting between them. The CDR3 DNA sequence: TGTGCCAGCAGCGTAGCGGGGAACGGGGAGCTGTTTTTT. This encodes CASSVAGNGELFF.

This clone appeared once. CDR3 loop: CASSLTGLAGNEQFF. CDR3 nucleotides: TGTGCCAGCAGTTTAACCGGACTAGCGGGGAATGAGCAGTTCTTC. The rearrangement joins TRBV27 to TRBJ2-1; 12 bases fit TRBD2. There are 15 residues in the CDR3. Germline lookup yields CDR1 MNHEY and CDR2 SMNVEV (reference sequence). With 2 bases clipped from V and 7 bases from J, the junction kept 3 bases outside the gene matches.

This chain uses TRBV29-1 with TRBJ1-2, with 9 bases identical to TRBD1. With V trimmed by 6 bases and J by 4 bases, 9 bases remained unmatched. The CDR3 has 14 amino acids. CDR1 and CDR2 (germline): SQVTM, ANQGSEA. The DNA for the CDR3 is TGCAGCGTGACTCCCGGGACAGGGCGCTATGGCTACACCTTC. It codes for CSVTPGTGRYGYTF.

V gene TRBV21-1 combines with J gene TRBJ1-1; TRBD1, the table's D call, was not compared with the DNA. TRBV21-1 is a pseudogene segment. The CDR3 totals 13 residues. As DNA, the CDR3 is TGTGCCAGCAGCAAAGAGACAGGGAGAGAAGCTTTCTTT. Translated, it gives CASSKETGREAFF.

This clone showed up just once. CDR3 sequence: CASSLGLAGEASYEQYF. DNA for the CDR3: TGTGCCAGCAGCTTGGGACTAGCGGGGGAGGCGTCCTACGAGCAGTACTTC. This chain uses TRBV7-9 with TRBJ2-7, with 14 bases that match TRBD2. The CDR3 is 17 residues long. Germline V gene data show CDR1 as SEHNR and CDR2 as FQNEAQ (reference sequence). V shed 3 bases, J shed 1 base, and the junction held 5 bases outside the gene matches.

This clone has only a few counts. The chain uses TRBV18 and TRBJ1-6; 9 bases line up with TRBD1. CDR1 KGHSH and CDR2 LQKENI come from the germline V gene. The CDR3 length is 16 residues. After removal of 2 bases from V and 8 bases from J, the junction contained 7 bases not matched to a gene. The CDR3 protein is CASSPSTGGSYSPLHF. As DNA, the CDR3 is TGTGCCAGCTCACCATCCACAGGGGGCTCCTATTCACCCCTCCACTTT.